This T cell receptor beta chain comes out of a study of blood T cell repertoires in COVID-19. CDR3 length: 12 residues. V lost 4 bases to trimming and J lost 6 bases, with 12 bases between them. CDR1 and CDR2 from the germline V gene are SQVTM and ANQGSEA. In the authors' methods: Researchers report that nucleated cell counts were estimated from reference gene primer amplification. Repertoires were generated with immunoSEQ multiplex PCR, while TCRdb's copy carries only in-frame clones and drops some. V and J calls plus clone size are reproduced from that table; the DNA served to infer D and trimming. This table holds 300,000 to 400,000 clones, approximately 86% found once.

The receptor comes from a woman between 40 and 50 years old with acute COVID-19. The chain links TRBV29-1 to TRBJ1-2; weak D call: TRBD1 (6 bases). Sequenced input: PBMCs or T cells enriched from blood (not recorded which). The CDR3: CSVVEAGDGYTF. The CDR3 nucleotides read TGCAGCGTTGTTGAGGCAGGGGATGGCTACACCTTC. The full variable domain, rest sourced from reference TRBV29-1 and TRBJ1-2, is SAVISQKPSRDICQRGTSLTIQCQVDSQVTMMFWYRQQPGQSLTLIATANQGSEATYESGFVIDKFPISRPNLTFSTLTVSNMSPEDSSIYLCSVVEAGDGYTFGSGTRLTVV.